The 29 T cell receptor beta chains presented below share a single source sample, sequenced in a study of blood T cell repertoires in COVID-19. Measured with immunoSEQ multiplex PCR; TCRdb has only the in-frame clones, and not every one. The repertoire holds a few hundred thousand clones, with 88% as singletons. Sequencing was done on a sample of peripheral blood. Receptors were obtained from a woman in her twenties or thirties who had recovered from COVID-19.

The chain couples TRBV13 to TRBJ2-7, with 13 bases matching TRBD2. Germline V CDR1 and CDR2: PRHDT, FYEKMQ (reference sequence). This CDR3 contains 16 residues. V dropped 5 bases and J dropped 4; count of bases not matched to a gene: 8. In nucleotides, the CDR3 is TGTGCCAGCAGCCCGCGACTAGCGGGGGGAGGGTACGAGCAGTACTTC. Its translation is CASSPRLAGGGYEQYF.

CDR3 sequence (DNA): TGCAGCGCCAACAGTAACGGCGGCTACACCTTC. Translation gives CSANSNGGYTF. The chain links TRBV29-1 to TRBJ1-2; no firm D call. This CDR3 spans 11 amino acids. Trimming took off 7 bases at V and 8 bases at J, with 14 bases between the two ends. Germline CDR1 is SQVTM and CDR2 is ANQGSEA.

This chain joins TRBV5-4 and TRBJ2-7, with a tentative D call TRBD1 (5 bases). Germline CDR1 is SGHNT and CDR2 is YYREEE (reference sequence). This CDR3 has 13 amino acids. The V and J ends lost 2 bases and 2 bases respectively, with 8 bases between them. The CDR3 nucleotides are TGTGCCAGCAGCTTCGGACAAACCTACGAGCAGTACTTC. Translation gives CASSFGQTYEQYF. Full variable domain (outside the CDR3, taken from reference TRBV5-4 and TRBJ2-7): ETGVTQSPTHLIKTRGQQVTLRCSSQSGHNTVSWYQQALGQGPQFIFQYYREEENGRGNFPPRFSGLQFPNYSSELNVNALELDDSALYLCASSFGQTYEQYFGPGTRLTVT.

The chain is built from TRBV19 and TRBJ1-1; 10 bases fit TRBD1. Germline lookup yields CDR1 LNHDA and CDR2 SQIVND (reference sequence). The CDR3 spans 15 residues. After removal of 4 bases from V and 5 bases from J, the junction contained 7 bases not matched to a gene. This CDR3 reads CASSTGRTGGTEAFF. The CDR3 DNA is TGTGCCAGTAGTACAGGTCGGACAGGGGGTACTGAAGCTTTCTTT.

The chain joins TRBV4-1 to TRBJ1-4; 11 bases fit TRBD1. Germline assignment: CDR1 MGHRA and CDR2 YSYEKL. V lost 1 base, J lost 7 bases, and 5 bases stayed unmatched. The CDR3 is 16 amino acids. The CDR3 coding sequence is TGCGCCAGCAGCCAAGGGCCGGACAGGGGGCTTGAAAAACTGTTTTTT. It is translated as CASSQGPDRGLEKLFF.

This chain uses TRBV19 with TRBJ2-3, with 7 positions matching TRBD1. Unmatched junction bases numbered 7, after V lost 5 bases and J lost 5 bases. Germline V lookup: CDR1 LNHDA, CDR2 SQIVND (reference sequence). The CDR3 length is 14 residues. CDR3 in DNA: TGTGCCAGTAGTTCCCGACAGGGACAAGATACGCAGTATTTT. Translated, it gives CASSSRQGQDTQYF.

The chain's CDR3 is CASSTADRVVIEQYF. The CDR3 nucleotides are TGTGCCAGCTCAACTGCGGACAGGGTGGTAATCGAGCAGTACTTC. The chain joins TRBV18 to TRBJ2-7; 8 nucleotides match TRBD1. This CDR3 has 15 residues. V gave up 5 bases and J gave up 6 bases; unmatched junction bases: 12. The germline V gene encodes CDR1 KGHSH and CDR2 LQKENI.

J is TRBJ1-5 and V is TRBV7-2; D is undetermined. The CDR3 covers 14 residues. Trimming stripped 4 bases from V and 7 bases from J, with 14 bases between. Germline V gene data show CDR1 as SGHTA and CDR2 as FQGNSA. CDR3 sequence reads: CASSSALLEQPQHF. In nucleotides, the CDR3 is TGTGCCAGCAGCTCAGCCCTCTTAGAACAGCCCCAGCATTTT.

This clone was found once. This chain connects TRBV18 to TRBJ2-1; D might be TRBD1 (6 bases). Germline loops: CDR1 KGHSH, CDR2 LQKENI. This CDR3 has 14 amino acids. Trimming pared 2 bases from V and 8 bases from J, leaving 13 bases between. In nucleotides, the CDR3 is TGTGCCAGCTCACCAAGGCAGGGGCCCGATGAGCAGTTCTTC. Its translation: CASSPRQGPDEQFF.

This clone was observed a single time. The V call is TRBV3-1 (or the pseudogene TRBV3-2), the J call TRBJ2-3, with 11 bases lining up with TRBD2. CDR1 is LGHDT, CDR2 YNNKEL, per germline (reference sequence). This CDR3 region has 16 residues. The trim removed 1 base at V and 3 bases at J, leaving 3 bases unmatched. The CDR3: CASSQVSGGATDTQYF. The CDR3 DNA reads TGTGCCAGCAGCCAAGTTAGCGGGGGGGCTACAGATACGCAGTATTTT.

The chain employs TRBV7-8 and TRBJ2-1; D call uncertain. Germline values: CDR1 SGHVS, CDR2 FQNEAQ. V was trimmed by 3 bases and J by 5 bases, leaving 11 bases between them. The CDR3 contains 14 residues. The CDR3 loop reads CASSFGVWDNEQFF. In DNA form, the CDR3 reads TGTGCCAGCAGCTTCGGAGTCTGGGACAATGAGCAGTTCTTC.

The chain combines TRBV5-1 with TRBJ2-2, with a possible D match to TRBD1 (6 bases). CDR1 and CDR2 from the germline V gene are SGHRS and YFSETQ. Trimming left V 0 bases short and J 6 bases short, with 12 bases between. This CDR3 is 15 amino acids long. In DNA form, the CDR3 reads TGCGCCAGCAGCTTGGCAGGGGCGGCGGCCGGGGAGCTGTTTTTT. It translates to CASSLAGAAAGELFF.

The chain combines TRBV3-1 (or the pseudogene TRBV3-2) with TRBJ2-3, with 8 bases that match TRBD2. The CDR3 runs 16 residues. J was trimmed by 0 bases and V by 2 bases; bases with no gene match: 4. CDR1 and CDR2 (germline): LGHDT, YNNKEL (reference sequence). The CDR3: CASSQSGGASTDTQYF. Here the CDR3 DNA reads TGTGCCAGCAGCCAATCCGGGGGGGCTAGCACAGATACGCAGTATTTT.

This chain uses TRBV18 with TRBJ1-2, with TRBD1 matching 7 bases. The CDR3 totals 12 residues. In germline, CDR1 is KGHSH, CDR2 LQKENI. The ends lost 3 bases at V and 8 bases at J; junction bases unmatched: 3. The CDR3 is CASSPQGDGYTF. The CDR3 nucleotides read TGTGCCAGCTCACCCCAGGGGGACGGCTACACCTTC.

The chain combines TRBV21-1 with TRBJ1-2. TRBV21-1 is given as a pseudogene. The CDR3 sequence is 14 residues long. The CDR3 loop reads CASSKSFLLYGYTF. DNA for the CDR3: TGTGCCAGCAGCAAGAGCTTCCTCTTATATGGCTACACCTTC.

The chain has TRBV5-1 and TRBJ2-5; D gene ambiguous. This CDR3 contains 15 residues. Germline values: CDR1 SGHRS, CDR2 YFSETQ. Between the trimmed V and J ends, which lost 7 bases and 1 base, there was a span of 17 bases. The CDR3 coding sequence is TGCGCCAGCTTAATCCTGCCTGGCAGCCAAGAGACCCAGTACTTC. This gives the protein CASLILPGSQETQYF.

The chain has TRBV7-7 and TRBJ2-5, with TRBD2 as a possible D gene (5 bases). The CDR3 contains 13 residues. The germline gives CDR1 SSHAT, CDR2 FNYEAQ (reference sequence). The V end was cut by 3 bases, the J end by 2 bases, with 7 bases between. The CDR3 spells CASSLRLQETQYF. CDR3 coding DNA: TGTGCCAGCAGCTTGCGACTACAAGAGACCCAGTACTTC.

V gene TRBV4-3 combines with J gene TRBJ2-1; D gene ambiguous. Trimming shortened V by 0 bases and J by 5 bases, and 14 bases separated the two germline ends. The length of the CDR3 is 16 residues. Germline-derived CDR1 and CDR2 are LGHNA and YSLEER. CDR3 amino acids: CASSQDLSGIHNEQFF. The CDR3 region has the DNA TGCGCCAGCAGCCAAGATTTATCAGGAATTCACAATGAGCAGTTCTTC.

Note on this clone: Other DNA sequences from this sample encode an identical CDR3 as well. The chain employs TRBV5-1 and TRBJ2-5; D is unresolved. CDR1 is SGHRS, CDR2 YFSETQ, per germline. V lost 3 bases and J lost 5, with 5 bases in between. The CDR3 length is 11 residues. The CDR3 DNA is TGCGCCAGCAGCTCCCAGGAGACCCAGTACTTC. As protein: CASSSQETQYF.

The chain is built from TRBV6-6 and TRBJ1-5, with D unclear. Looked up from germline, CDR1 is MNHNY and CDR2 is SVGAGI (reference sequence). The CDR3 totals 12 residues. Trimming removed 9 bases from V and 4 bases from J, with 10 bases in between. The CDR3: CASRLENQPQHF. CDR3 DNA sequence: TGTGCCAGTAGACTTGAGAATCAGCCCCAGCATTTT.

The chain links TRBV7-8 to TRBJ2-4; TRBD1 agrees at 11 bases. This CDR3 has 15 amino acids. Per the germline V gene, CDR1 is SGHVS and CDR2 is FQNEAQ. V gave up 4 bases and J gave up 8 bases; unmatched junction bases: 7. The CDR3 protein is CASSSWTGGVDIQYF. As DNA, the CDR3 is TGTGCCAGCAGCTCCTGGACAGGGGGCGTGGACATTCAGTACTTC.

CDR3 bases: TGTGCCAGCTCACCTAGCGGGACCTCTGGAAACACCATATATTTT. Its protein is CASSPSGTSGNTIYF. This chain links TRBV18 with TRBJ1-3; tentative D call: TRBD1 (5 bases). Looked up from germline, CDR1 is KGHSH and CDR2 is LQKENI. The V and J ends lost 3 bases and 0 bases respectively, with 9 bases between them. There are 15 residues in the CDR3.

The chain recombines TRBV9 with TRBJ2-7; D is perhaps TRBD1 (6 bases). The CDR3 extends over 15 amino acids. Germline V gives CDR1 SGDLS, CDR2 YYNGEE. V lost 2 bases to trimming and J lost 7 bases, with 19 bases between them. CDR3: CASSVWDTGKEEQYF. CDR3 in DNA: TGTGCCAGCAGCGTTTGGGACACAGGGAAGGAGGAGCAGTACTTC.

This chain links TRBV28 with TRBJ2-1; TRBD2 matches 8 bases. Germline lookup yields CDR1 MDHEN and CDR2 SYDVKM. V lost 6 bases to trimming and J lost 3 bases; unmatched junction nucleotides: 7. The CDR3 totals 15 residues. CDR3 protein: CASSGGGRVYNEQFF. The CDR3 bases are TGTGCCAGCAGCGGCGGGGGGCGGGTCTACAATGAGCAGTTCTTC.

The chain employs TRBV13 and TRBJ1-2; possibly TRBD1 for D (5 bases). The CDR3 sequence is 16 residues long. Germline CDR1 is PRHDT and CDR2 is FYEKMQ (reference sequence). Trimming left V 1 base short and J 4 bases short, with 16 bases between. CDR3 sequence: CASSLVGRRLSYGYTF. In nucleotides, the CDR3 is TGTGCCAGCAGCTTAGTGGGGCGGCGTCTGAGCTATGGCTACACCTTC.

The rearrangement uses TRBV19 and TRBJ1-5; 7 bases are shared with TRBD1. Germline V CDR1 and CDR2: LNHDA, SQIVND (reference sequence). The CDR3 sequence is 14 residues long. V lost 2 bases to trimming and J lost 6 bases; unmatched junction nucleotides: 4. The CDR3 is CASSIRTGAQPQHF. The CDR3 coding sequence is TGTGCCAGTAGTATAAGGACAGGAGCTCAGCCCCAGCATTTT. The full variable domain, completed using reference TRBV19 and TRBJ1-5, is DGGITQSPKYLFRKEGQNVTLSCEQNLNHDAMYWYRQDPGQGLRLIYYSQIVNDFQKGDIAEGYSVSREKKESFPLTVTSAQKNPTAFYLCASSIRTGAQPQHFGDGTRLSIL.

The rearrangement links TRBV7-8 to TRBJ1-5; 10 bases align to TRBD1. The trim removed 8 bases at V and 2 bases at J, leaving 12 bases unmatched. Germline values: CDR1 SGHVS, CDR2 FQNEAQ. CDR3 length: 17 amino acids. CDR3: CASVAFGTGVGNQPQHF. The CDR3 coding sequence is TGTGCCAGCGTAGCTTTCGGGACAGGGGTCGGCAATCAGCCCCAGCATTTT.

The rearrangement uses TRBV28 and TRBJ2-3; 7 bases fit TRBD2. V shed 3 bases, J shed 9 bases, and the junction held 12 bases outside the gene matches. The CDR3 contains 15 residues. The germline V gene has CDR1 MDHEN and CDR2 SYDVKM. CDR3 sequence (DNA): TGTGCCAGCAGTTTGCCCAGCGGGGCTGCAGGGACGCAGTATTTT. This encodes CASSLPSGAAGTQYF.

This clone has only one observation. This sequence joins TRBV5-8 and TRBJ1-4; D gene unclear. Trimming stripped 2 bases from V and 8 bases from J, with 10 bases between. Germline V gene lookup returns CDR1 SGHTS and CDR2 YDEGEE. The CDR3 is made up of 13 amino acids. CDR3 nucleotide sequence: TGTGCCAGCAGCTTTGGTCAGCGAGAAAAACTGTTTTTT. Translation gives CASSFGQREKLFF. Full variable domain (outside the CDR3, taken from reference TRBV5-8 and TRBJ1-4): EAGVTQSPTHLIKTRGQQATLRCSPISGHTSVYWYQQALGLGLQFLLWYDEGEERNRGNFPPRFSGRQFPNYSSELNVNALELEDSALYLCASSFGQREKLFFGSGTQLSVL.